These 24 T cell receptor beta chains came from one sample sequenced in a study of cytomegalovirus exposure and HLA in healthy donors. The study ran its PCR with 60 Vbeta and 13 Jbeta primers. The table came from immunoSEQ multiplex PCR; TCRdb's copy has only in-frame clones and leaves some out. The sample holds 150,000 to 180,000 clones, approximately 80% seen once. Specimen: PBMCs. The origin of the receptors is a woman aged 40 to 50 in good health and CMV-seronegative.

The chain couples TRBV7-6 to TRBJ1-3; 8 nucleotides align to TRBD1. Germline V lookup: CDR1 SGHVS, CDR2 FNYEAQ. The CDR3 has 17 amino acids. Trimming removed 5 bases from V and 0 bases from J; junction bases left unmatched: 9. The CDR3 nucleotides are TGTGCCAGCAGCAACCCGACAGGGGCGGCCTCTGGAAACACCATATATTTT. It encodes CASSNPTGAASGNTIYF.

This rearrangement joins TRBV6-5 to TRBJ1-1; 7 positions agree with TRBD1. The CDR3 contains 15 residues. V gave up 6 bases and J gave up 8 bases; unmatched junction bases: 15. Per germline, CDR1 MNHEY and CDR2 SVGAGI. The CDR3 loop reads CASSFSLVPGQEAFF. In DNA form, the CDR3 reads TGTGCCAGCAGCTTCAGCTTAGTTCCGGGACAGGAAGCTTTCTTT.

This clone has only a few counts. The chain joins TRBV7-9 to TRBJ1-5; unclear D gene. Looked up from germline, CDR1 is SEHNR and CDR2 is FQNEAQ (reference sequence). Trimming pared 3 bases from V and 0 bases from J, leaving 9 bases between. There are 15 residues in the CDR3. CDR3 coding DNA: TGTGCCAGCAGCTTCTTCGGGGATAGCAATCAGCCCCAGCATTTT. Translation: CASSFFGDSNQPQHF.

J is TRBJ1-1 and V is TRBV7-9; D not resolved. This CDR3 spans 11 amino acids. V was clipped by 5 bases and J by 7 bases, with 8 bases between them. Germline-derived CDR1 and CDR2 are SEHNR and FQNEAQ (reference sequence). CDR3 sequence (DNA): TGTGCCAGCAGCCCCTCCTTTGAAGCTTTCTTT. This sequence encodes CASSPSFEAFF.

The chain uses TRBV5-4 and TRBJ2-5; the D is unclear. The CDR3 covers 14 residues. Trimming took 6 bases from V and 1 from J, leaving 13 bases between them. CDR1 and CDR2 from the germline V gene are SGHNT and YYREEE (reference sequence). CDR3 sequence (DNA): TGTGCCAGCACCCCAAGTGGCGGCCAAGAGACCCAGTACTTC. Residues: CASTPSGGQETQYF.

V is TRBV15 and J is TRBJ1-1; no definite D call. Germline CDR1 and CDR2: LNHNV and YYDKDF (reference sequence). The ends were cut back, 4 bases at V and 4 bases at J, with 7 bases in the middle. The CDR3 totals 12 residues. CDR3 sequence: CATSTRGTEAFF. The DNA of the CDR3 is TGTGCCACCAGCACACGAGGCACTGAAGCTTTCTTT.

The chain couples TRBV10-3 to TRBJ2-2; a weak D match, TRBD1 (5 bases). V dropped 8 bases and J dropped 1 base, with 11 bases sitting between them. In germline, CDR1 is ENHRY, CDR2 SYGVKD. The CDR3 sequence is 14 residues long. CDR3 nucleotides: TGTGCCATCCCCTCAGGACAGAACACCGGGGAGCTGTTTTTT. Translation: CAIPSGQNTGELFF.

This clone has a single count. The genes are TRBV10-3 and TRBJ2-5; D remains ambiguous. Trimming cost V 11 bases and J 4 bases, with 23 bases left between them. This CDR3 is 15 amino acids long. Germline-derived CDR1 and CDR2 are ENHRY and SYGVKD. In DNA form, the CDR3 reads TGTGCCTCCTCTTTGGCCCAGATATCCTTAGAGACCCAGTACTTC. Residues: CASSLAQISLETQYF.

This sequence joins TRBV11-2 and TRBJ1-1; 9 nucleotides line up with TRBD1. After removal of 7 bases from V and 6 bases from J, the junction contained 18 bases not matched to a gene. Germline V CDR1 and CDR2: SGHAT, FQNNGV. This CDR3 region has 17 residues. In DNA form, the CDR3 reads TGTGCCAGCAACGCTACAGGGGGCGGAAGGATAGGCGCTGAAGCTTTCTTT. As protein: CASNATGGGRIGAEAFF.

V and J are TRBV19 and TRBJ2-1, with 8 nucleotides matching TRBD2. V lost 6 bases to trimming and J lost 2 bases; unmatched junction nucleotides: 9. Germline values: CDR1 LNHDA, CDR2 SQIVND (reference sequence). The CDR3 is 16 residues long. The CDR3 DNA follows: TGTGCCAGTAGAAAATTAACTAGCGGCGCCTACAATGAGCAGTTCTTC. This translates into CASRKLTSGAYNEQFF.

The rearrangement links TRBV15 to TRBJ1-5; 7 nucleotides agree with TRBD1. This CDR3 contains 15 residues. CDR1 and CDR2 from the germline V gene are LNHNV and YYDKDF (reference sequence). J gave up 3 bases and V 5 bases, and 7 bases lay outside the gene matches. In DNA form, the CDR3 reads TGTGCCACCAGCTTCAGACAGGGTAACAATCAGCCCCAGCATTTT. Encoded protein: CATSFRQGNNQPQHF.

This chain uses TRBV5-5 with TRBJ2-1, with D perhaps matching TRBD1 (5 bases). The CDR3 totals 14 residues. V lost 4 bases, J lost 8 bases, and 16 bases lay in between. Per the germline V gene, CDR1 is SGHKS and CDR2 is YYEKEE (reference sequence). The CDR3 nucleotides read TGTGCCAGCAGCGCCGGACACTTTCGAGATGAGCAGTTCTTC. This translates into CASSAGHFRDEQFF.

The CDR3 DNA reads TGTGCCAGCAGCTTAGAGCCCCAGGCCTCCTACGAGCAGTACTTC. It yields the protein CASSLEPQASYEQYF. The rearrangement joins TRBV7-9 to TRBJ2-7; D gene ambiguous. V was cut by 1 base and J by 0 bases, with 10 bases left in between. The CDR3 consists of 15 residues. CDR1 is SEHNR and CDR2 is FQNEAQ in the germline V gene (reference sequence).

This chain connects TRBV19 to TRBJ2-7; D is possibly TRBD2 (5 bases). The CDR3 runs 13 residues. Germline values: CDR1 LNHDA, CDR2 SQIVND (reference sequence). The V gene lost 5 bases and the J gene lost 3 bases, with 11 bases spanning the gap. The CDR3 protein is CASSASGDYEQYF. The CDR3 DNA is TGTGCCAGTAGTGCGTCCGGGGACTACGAGCAGTACTTC.

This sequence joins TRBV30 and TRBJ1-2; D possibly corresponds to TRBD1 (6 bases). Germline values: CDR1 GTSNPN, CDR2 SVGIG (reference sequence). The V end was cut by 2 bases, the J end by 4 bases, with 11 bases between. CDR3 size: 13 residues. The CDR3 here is CAWSLGQRYGYTF. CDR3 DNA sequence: TGTGCCTGGAGTCTTGGACAGCGCTATGGCTACACCTTC. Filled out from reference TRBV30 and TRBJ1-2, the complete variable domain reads SQTIHQWPATLVQPVGSPLSLECTVEGTSNPNLYWYRQAAGRGLQLLFYSVGIGQISSEVPQNLSASRPQDRQFILSSKKLLLSDSGFYLCAWSLGQRYGYTFGSGTRLTVV.

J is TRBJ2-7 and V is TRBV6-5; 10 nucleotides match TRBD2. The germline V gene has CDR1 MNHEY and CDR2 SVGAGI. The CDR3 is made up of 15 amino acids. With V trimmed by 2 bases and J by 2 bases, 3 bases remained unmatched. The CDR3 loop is CASSYHGLAAYEQYF. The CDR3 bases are TGTGCCAGCAGTTACCACGGACTAGCGGCCTACGAGCAGTACTTC.

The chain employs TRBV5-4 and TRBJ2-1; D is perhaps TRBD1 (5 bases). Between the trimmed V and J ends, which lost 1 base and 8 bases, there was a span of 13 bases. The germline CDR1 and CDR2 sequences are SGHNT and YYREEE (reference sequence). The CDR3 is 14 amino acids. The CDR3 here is CASSLPPGIDEQFF. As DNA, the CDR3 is TGTGCCAGCAGCTTGCCCCCAGGGATCGATGAGCAGTTCTTC. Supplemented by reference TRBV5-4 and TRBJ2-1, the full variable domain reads ETGVTQSPTHLIKTRGQQVTLRCSSQSGHNTVSWYQQALGQGPQFIFQYYREEENGRGNFPPRFSGLQFPNYSSELNVNALELDDSALYLCASSLPPGIDEQFFGPGTRLTVL.

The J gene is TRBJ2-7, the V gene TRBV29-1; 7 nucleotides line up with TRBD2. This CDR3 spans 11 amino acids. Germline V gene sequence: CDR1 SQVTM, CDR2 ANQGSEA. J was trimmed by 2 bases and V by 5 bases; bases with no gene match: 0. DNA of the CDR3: TGCAGCGTTCGGGGGGCCTACGAGCAGTACTTC. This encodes CSVRGAYEQYF.

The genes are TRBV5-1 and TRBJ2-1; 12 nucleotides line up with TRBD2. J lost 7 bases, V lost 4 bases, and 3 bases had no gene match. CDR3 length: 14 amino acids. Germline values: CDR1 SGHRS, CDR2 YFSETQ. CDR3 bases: TGCGCCAGCAGCCCCGGACTAGCGGGAAATGAGCAGTTCTTC. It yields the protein CASSPGLAGNEQFF.

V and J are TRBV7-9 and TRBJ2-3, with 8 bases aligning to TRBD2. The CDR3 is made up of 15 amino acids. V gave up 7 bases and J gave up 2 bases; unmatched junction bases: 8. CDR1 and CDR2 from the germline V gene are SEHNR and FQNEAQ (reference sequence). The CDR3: CASKARGGITDTQYF. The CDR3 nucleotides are TGTGCCAGCAAGGCACGGGGGGGAATCACAGATACGCAGTATTTT.

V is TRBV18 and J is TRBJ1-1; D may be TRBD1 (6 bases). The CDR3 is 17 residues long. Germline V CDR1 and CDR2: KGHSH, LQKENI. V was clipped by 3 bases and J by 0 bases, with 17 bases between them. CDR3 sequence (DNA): TGTGCCAGCTCACCGCAGATAAAACAGGGCATGAACACTGAAGCTTTCTTT. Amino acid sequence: CASSPQIKQGMNTEAFF.

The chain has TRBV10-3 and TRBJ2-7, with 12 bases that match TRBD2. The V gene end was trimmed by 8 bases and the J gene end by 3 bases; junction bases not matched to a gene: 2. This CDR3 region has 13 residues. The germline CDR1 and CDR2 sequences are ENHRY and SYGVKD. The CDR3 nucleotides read TGTGCCATCTCACTAGCGGGAGGCTACGAGCAGTACTTC. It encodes CAISLAGGYEQYF.

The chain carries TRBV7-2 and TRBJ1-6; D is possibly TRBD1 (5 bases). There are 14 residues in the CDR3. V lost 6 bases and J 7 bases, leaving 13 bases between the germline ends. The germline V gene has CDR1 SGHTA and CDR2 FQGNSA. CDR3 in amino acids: CASSFQGGNSPLHF. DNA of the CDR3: TGTGCCAGCAGTTTTCAGGGTGGGAATTCACCCCTCCACTTT.

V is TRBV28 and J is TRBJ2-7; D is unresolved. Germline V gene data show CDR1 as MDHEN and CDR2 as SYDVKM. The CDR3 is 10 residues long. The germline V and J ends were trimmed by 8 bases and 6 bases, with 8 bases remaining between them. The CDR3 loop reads CASGFFEQYF. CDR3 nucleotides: TGTGCCAGCGGCTTCTTCGAGCAGTACTTC. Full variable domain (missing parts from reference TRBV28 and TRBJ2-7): DVKVTQSSRYLVKRTGEKVFLECVQDMDHENMFWYRQDPGLGLRLIYFSYDVKMKEKGDIPEGYSVSREKKERFSLILESASTNQTSMYLCASGFFEQYFGPGTRLTVT.